This is a list of T cell receptor beta chains from one sample in a study of cytomegalovirus exposure and HLA in healthy donors. Only in-frame clones appear in the TCRdb table, and some are missing; sequencing was by immunoSEQ multiplex PCR. The sample lists over 250,000 clones, under 80% occurring once. Specimen: PBMCs. Receptors originate from a female donor in good health and CMV-seronegative. CDR3s leave out the opening cysteine and the closing phenylalanine or tryptophan.

>TRBJ2-1|TRBV5-4
ASSLEPTSGRRNEQF
>TRBJ2-3|TRBV18
ASSQGTSPDTQY
>TRBJ1-3|TRBV5-1
ASSLERGSHSGNTIY
>TRBJ2-7|TRBV2
ASKGTASSYEQY
>TRBJ1-1|TRBV7-9
SSAGTEAF
>TRBJ2-1|TRBV5-8
ASSQEFGNEQF
>TRBJ2-1|TRBV13
ASSSYQNEQF
>TRBJ2-7|TRBV19
ASSIDQRGETYEQY
>TRBJ1-2|TRBV28
ASRGQVGGYT
>TRBJ1-2|TRBV6-1
ASRSYTGGIYGYT
>TRBJ1-6|TRBV5-1
ASSFDRGGSPLH
>TRBJ2-2|TRBV7-9
ASSLGGGLAGAGELF
>TRBJ2-1|TRBV6-5
ASSYNRANEQF